These 9 T cell receptor beta chains were all obtained from the same sample, sequenced in a study of shared clonotypes between healthy human individuals. The table came from immunoSEQ multiplex PCR; TCRdb's copy has only in-frame clones and leaves some out. The sample lists hundreds of thousands of clones; 96% were seen once. Material: naive CD4+ T cells sorted from blood. Regarding subset: CD45RA+ positively selected. The receptors stem from a woman under 40 in good health.

The V gene is TRBV5-1, the J gene TRBJ2-3, with 9 bases fitting TRBD1. Germline V gene lookup returns CDR1 SGHRS and CDR2 YFSETQ. The CDR3 contains 16 residues. Trimming at V came to 0 bases and at J to 4 bases, leaving 6 bases not matched to a gene. CDR3 sequence reads: CASSLVRDRVADTQYF. The CDR3 DNA is TGCGCCAGCAGCTTGGTTCGGGACAGGGTAGCAGATACGCAGTATTTT.

A single count supports this clone. One junction end disagrees with the germline gene, perhaps due to a read error. The chain has TRBV5-1 and TRBJ2-3; TRBD1 is a possible D gene (6 bases). This CDR3 spans 14 amino acids. Germline assignment: CDR1 SGHRS and CDR2 YFSETQ. CDR3 residues: CASSPDSNTDTQYF. CDR3 bases: TGCGCCAGCAGCCCGGACAGCAACACAGATACACAGTATTTT.

CDR3 residues: CASSDKGFEAFF. In DNA form, the CDR3 reads TGCGCCAGCAGCGACAAAGGGTTTGAAGCTTTCTTT. V is TRBV5-1 and J is TRBJ1-1; D unresolved. Trimming stripped 4 bases from V and 7 bases from J, with 11 bases between. The length of the CDR3 is 12 residues. Germline V CDR1 and CDR2: SGHRS, YFSETQ.

The rearrangement links TRBV15 to TRBJ2-5; 7 nucleotides agree with TRBD2. The CDR3 is 16 amino acids. Per the germline V gene, CDR1 is LNHNV and CDR2 is YYDKDF (reference sequence). The trim removed 1 base at V and 7 bases at J, leaving 12 bases unmatched. The CDR3 reads CATSRVAGGGGGTQYF. The CDR3 nucleotides are TGTGCCACCAGCAGAGTGGCAGGCGGCGGGGGAGGGACCCAGTACTTC.

J is TRBJ1-2 and V is TRBV5-1, with 10 nucleotides matching TRBD1. J gave up 4 bases and V 1 base, and 10 bases lay outside the gene matches. Germline-derived CDR1 and CDR2 are SGHRS and YFSETQ. The CDR3 spans 17 residues. The CDR3 nucleotides are TGCGCCAGCAGCTTGCGGGACAGGGGCCCTTTTGGCTATGGCTACACCTTC. It yields the protein CASSLRDRGPFGYGYTF.

The rearrangement joins TRBV5-1 to TRBJ2-3; maybe TRBD2 (6 bases). Trimming took off 0 bases at V and 3 bases at J, with 14 bases between the two ends. The CDR3 runs to 16 residues. CDR1 is SGHRS and CDR2 is YFSETQ in the germline V gene. The CDR3 sequence: CASSLGSGDGTDTQYF. The CDR3 DNA follows: TGCGCCAGCAGCTTGGGGTCGGGAGATGGGACAGATACGCAGTATTTT.

The chain carries TRBV19 and TRBJ1-5; perhaps TRBD1 as D (5 bases). The CDR3 is 17 amino acids. Germline lookup yields CDR1 LNHDA and CDR2 SQIVND (reference sequence). The germline V and J ends were trimmed by 5 bases and 1 base, with 18 bases remaining between them. The chain's CDR3 is CASSPARIGGSNQPQHF. In nucleotides, the CDR3 is TGTGCCAGTAGTCCAGCTCGTATTGGGGGGAGCAATCAGCCCCAGCATTTT.

V and J are TRBV9 and TRBJ1-1; 7 bases are a match to TRBD1. The V and J ends lost 0 bases and 1 base, in that order; junction bases with no gene match: 9. The germline V gene encodes CDR1 SGDLS and CDR2 YYNGEE. This CDR3 is 17 amino acids long. CDR3 in amino acids: CASSVEGTERQNTEAFF. The CDR3, as DNA: TGTGCCAGCAGCGTAGAAGGGACAGAACGACAGAACACTGAAGCTTTCTTT.

The chain links TRBV19 to TRBJ1-3; D remains ambiguous. Germline CDR1 and CDR2: LNHDA and SQIVND (reference sequence). V shed 4 bases and J shed 0 bases, with 7 bases lying between them. The CDR3 has 14 residues. The CDR3 protein is CASSNVPSGNTIYF. Here the CDR3 DNA reads TGTGCCAGTAGTAACGTGCCCTCTGGAAACACCATATATTTT.